This TCR beta chain was identified in a study of T cell responses to AZD1222 COVID-19 vaccine. Study outcomes and limitations: In the spike-specific TCR repertoire, nearly half reportedly target unmutated variant regions. White British ancestry dominated among donors, who included more females, and clonal diversity was possibly underestimated.

Between the trimmed V and J ends, which lost 1 base and 0 bases, there was a span of 6 bases. From germline, CDR1 is KGHDR and CDR2 SFDVKD. This CDR3 spans 15 amino acids. On this clone itself: Its target is not known.

This table comes from immunoSEQ multiplex PCR, and its TCRdb copy is limited to in-frame clones, with some not included. Of about 180,000 clones in the sample, 70% to 90% are singletons; the top ten hold 3.5% to 5.5%. The TCR comes from an adult who received the MenACWY meningococcal vaccine as a control. The V gene is TRBV24-1, the J gene TRBJ1-3, with D hard to call. The sequences come from peripheral blood, collected 28 days after the second dose of the MenACWY control vaccine. In DNA, the CDR3 is TGTGCCACCAGTGATTTCGAGACCTCTGGAAACACCATATATTTT. This gives the protein CATSDFETSGNTIYF.